This T cell receptor (beta chain) was recovered during a study of early T cells in non-severe SARS-CoV-2 infection. The overall study: Sequencing of unsorted whole blood was done on bulk RNA, leaving chains unpaired.

One entry per CDR3 protein, called by TCRdb with MiXCR from the 5' RACE reads. The sample has fewer than 50,000 distinct CDR3 sequences, roughly 7% seen once; the top ten hold just over 8%. V was pared by 3 bases and J by 10 bases, with 8 bases between. The CDR3 runs to 11 residues. Germline V gene lookup returns CDR1 SGDLS and CDR2 YYNGEE. The sample was whole blood. This TCR was recovered from an adult who was a healthcare worker with PCR-confirmed SARS-CoV-2 infection or an uninfected control (not recorded which). The V call is TRBV9, the J call TRBJ2-1; no clear D gene. CDR3 sequence reads: CASSALGEQFF. The CDR3 DNA reads TGTGCCAGCAGCGCCCTAGGGGAGCAGTTCTTC. The full variable domain, its missing parts supplied by reference TRBV9 and TRBJ2-1, is DSGVTQTPKHLITATGQRVTLRCSPRSGDLSVYWYQQSLDQGLQFLIQYYNGEERAKGNILERFSAQQFPDLHSELNLSSLELGDSALYFCASSALGEQFFGPGTRLTVL.